These 14 T cell receptor beta chains share one sample of origin, sequenced in a study of T cell changes during pregnancy in multiple sclerosis. Libraries were prepared by immunoSEQ multiplex PCR; TCRdb keeps only in-frame clonotypes and omits some of them. The sample has roughly 50,000 clones; around 92% are singletons. This material consisted of CD4+ T cells from peripheral blood mononuclear cells, taken in the third trimester of pregnancy. The receptors here all came from a female donor with multiple sclerosis, enrolled in a pregnancy study.

The V and J genes are TRBV19 and TRBJ2-7, with 7 bases aligning to TRBD2. Germline CDR1 and CDR2: LNHDA and SQIVND (reference sequence). This CDR3 has 15 amino acids. The V segment lost 1 base and the J segment 2 bases; nucleotides outside the gene matches: 5. This CDR3 is CASSIGRGGTYEQYF. In DNA, the CDR3 is TGTGCCAGTAGTATAGGGCGGGGAGGGACCTACGAGCAGTACTTC.

This clone occurred once. This chain's CDR3 is CASSSKGGPPYNEQFF. The DNA of the CDR3 is TGTGCCAGCAGCTCTAAAGGGGGTCCTCCGTACAATGAGCAGTTCTTC. The chain combines TRBV28 with TRBJ2-1, with a possible D match to TRBD1 (6 bases). This CDR3 has 16 amino acids. The ends were cut back, 6 bases at V and 4 bases at J, with 19 bases in the middle. Looked up from germline, CDR1 is MDHEN and CDR2 is SYDVKM.

The J gene is TRBJ1-1, the V gene TRBV29-1, with D uncertain. V gave up 7 bases and J gave up 5 bases, with 17 bases separating them. CDR3 length: 13 residues. Germline loops: CDR1 SQVTM, CDR2 ANQGSEA. DNA for the CDR3: TGCAGCGCTGCCTGGGCAGGCGCGACTGAAGCTTTCTTT. This gives the protein CSAAWAGATEAFF.

The V and J genes are TRBV25-1 and TRBJ1-2, with 12 nucleotides matching TRBD1. Per the germline V gene, CDR1 is MGHDK and CDR2 is SYGVNS. Unmatched junction bases numbered 6, after V lost 5 bases and J lost 5 bases. This CDR3 spans 15 amino acids. CDR3 sequence reads: CASSFRDRGLYGYTF. The CDR3 DNA is TGTGCCAGCAGTTTCCGGGACAGGGGGCTTTATGGCTACACCTTC.

The V call is TRBV6-1, the J call TRBJ1-6, with D possibly being TRBD1 (6 bases). V lost 8 bases to trimming and J lost 6 bases, with 11 bases between them. The CDR3 contains 13 residues. Germline CDR1 and CDR2: MNHNS and SASEGT. The CDR3: CASGDIRNSPLHF. The CDR3, as DNA: TGTGCCAGCGGGGACATTCGTAATTCACCCCTCCACTTT.

This chain joins TRBV4-1 and TRBJ2-1, with 8 bases identical to TRBD2. Germline lookup yields CDR1 MGHRA and CDR2 YSYEKL. The ends lost 4 bases at V and 9 bases at J; junction bases unmatched: 17. The CDR3 runs to 17 residues. The CDR3 DNA reads as TGCGCCAGCAGCCCCGCGGGTGGGAGCGGGAGTAACGGTGAGCAGTTCTTC. Translation: CASSPAGGSGSNGEQFF.

This clone appeared a single time. The chain uses TRBV5-1 and TRBJ2-1; a weak D match, TRBD2 (5 bases). Trimming took off 0 bases at V and 6 bases at J, with 16 bases between the two ends. This CDR3 has 16 amino acids. Per germline, CDR1 SGHRS and CDR2 YFSETQ. DNA of the CDR3: TGCGCCAGCAGCTTGGGCCCTGGAGGTGGTGGCAATGAGCAGTTCTTC. Translating gives CASSLGPGGGGNEQFF.

The chain employs TRBV18 and TRBJ1-1; D might be TRBD1 (6 bases). The CDR3 is 14 amino acids. Germline V gives CDR1 KGHSH, CDR2 LQKENI. The V gene lost 3 bases and the J gene lost 8 bases, with 16 bases spanning the gap. CDR3 sequence (DNA): TGTGCCAGCTCACCCGCCCCCGGACAGACCGAAGCTTTCTTT. Its protein product is CASSPAPGQTEAFF.

V gene TRBV2 combines with J gene TRBJ2-3; TRBD2 agrees at 13 bases. The CDR3 consists of 15 residues. Germline V CDR1 and CDR2: SNHLY, FYNNEI. J gave up 6 bases and V 4 bases, and 4 bases lay outside the gene matches. The chain's CDR3 is CASSGLAGGSDTQYF. The CDR3 DNA is TGTGCCAGCAGTGGACTAGCGGGAGGTTCCGATACGCAGTATTTT. Variable domain in full (rest from reference TRBV2 and TRBJ2-3): EPEVTQTPSHQVTQMGQEVILRCVPISNHLYFYWYRQILGQKVEFLVSFYNNEISEKSEIFDDQFSVERPDGSNFTLKIRSTKLEDSAMYFCASSGLAGGSDTQYFGPGTRLTVL.

This chain links TRBV28 with TRBJ1-3, with D perhaps matching TRBD1 (6 bases). V lost 6 bases to trimming and J lost 7 bases, with 10 bases between them. Germline CDR1 MDHEN, CDR2 SYDVKM. The CDR3 loop spans 12 amino acids. The CDR3 reads CASSTGSNTIYF. Written as DNA, the CDR3 is TGTGCCAGCAGCACAGGGAGTAACACCATATATTTT.

The rearrangement joins TRBV13 to TRBJ2-3; D may be TRBD1 (5 bases). Germline assignment: CDR1 PRHDT and CDR2 FYEKMQ (reference sequence). Trimming removed 3 bases at V and 4 bases at J, with 11 bases between. There are 14 residues in the CDR3. The CDR3 here is CASSLGPRADTQYF. The CDR3 coding sequence is TGTGCCAGCAGCTTGGGGCCCAGGGCAGATACGCAGTATTTT.

The chain has TRBV19 and TRBJ1-5; weak D call: TRBD1 (5 bases). The length of the CDR3 is 15 residues. Trimming stripped 3 bases from V and 4 bases from J, with 13 bases between. The V gene's germline CDR1 is LNHDA and CDR2 SQIVND (reference sequence). CDR3 residues: CASSIGQGMNQPQHF. Written as DNA, the CDR3 is TGTGCCAGTAGTATCGGGCAGGGTATGAATCAGCCCCAGCATTTT.

This clone ranks as medium-sized. The same CDR3 also results from other DNA sequences found in this sample. The CDR3 coding sequence is TGTGCCTGGTCGAGGGACAGTGGCTCTGGAAACACCATATATTTT. Translating it yields CAWSRDSGSGNTIYF. The rearrangement links TRBV30 to TRBJ1-3; TRBD1 matches 7 bases. Trimming at V came to 5 bases and at J to 0 bases, leaving 7 bases not matched to a gene. Germline V lookup: CDR1 GTSNPN, CDR2 SVGIG (reference sequence). This CDR3 has 15 residues. Drawing the rest from reference TRBV30 and TRBJ1-3, the complete variable domain is SQTIHQWPATLVQPVGSPLSLECTVEGTSNPNLYWYRQAAGRGLQLLFYSVGIGQISSEVPQNLSASRPQDRQFILSSKKLLLSDSGFYLCAWSRDSGSGNTIYFGEGSWLTVV.

The chain is built from TRBV29-1 and TRBJ2-7; D uncertain. Germline V lookup: CDR1 SQVTM, CDR2 ANQGSEA. V gave up 3 bases and J gave up 1 base, with 10 bases separating them. CDR3 length: 13 amino acids. CDR3 in DNA: TGCAGCGTTGAGGAGAGACGGTCCTACGAGCAGTACTTC. It encodes CSVEERRSYEQYF.